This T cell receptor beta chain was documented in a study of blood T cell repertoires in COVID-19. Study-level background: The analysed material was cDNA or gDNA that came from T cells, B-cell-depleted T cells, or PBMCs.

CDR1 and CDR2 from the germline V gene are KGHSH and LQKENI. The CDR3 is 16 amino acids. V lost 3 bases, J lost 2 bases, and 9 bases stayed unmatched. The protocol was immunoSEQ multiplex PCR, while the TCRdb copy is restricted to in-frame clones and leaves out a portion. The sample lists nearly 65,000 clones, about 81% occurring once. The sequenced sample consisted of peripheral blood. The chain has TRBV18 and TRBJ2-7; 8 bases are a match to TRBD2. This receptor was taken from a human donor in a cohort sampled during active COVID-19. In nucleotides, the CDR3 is TGTGCCAGCTCACCTCAGGGTAGCGGGATGACCTACGAGCAGTACTTC. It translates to CASSPQGSGMTYEQYF.